This T cell receptor (beta chain) was identified in a study of shared clonotypes between healthy human individuals. Across the study: With ages of 18 to 49, the donors were a couple of women and a few men.

Every unsorted PBMC PCR replicate was loaded with 300 to 350 ng DNA, 25,000 to 30,000 T cell genomes. Libraries were prepared by immunoSEQ multiplex PCR; TCRdb keeps only in-frame clonotypes and omits some of them. Among hundreds of thousands of clones listed, around three quarters were seen once. CDR1 PRHDT and CDR2 FYEKMQ come from the germline V gene (reference sequence). With V trimmed by 5 bases and J by 3 bases, 8 bases remained unmatched. The CDR3 is made up of 16 amino acids. The sample comprised PBMCs. The sequence derives from a woman between 35 and 50 years old in good health. Some clones in this sample may be carry-over from other donors' samples. The rearrangement joins TRBV13 to TRBJ2-2, with 8 nucleotides matching TRBD1. The CDR3 DNA reads as TGTGCCAGCAGCCTCAGGGGGCTGAGGTACACCGGGGAGCTGTTTTTT. Translating it yields CASSLRGLRYTGELFF.